This TCR beta chain was observed in a study of PD-1 blockade in classical Hodgkin lymphoma. Clones were sequenced by immunoSEQ multiplex PCR, and TCRdb holds only the in-frame ones, with some missing. The table lists under 8,500 clones, over 60% of them singletons, with roughly 6.9% in the top ten. All the patients suffered relapse after autologous stem cell transplantation, and brentuximab vedotin exposure differed. Using magnetic negative selection, the CD4+ T cells were separated out of thawed PBMCs. The sample was CD4+ T cells from blood, taken at baseline. This sequence originates from a human donor with classical Hodgkin lymphoma.

DNA for the CDR3: TGTGCCAGCTCACGAGCTGTAGAGACCCAGTACTTC. Encoded protein: CASSRAVETQYF. The rearrangement joins TRBV18 to TRBJ2-5, with D unresolved. This CDR3 is 12 amino acids long. Trimming took off 4 bases at V and 4 bases at J, with 7 bases between the two ends. Per the germline V gene, CDR1 is KGHSH and CDR2 is LQKENI.